These 14 T cell receptor beta chains were all obtained from the same sample, sequenced in a study of human T cells and chemical hapten exposure. Documented time point: patch test 1, 2 weeks after DPC sensitization. Treatment given: therapeutic diphenylcyclopropenone sensitization with weekly scalp DPC. TCRdb re-analysed the RACE reads in MiXCR, keeping a single row per CDR3 protein. The table has under 450,000 distinct CDR3 sequences, more than 4.5% seen once. This specimen was whole blood, taken in connection with sensitization to the hapten diphenylcyclopropenone (DPC). The receptors shown here come from a woman aged 45-65 years with alopecia areata. Some clones in this sample may be carry-over from other donors' samples.

This clonotype came up many times. The chain has TRBV6-1 and TRBJ2-6, with D possibly matching TRBD1 (5 bases). The length of the CDR3 is 17 residues. CDR1 and CDR2 from the germline V gene are MNHNS and SASEGT. Trimming pared 7 bases from V and 0 bases from J, leaving 16 bases between. The chain's CDR3 is CASITGPPGSGANVLTF. In DNA, the CDR3 is TGTGCCAGCATTACAGGTCCTCCGGGCTCTGGGGCCAACGTCCTGACTTTC.

This clonotype has just a few counts. The V and J genes are TRBV7-9 and TRBJ2-7; D not resolved. The CDR3 has 14 amino acids. The V end was cut by 0 bases, the J end by 7 bases, with 13 bases between. From germline, CDR1 is SEHNR and CDR2 FQNEAQ (reference sequence). DNA of the CDR3: TGTGCCAGCAGCTTAGCGCAGGCCACCTGGGAGCAGTACTTC. Residues: CASSLAQATWEQYF.

This clonotype was observed many times. In DNA form, the CDR3 reads TGCGCCAGCAGCCAAGGGCGAGCCAACGTCCTGACTTTC. As protein: CASSQGRANVLTF. J is TRBJ2-6 and V is TRBV4-3; no clear D. The CDR3 runs 13 residues. V was pared by 1 base and J by 7 bases, with 5 bases between. Germline V gene lookup returns CDR1 LGHNA and CDR2 YSLEER.

The gene calls are TRBV5-1 and TRBJ1-4; unclear D gene. This CDR3 comprises 14 residues. V lost 4 bases to trimming and J lost 6 bases, with 13 bases between them. The germline V gene has CDR1 SGHRS and CDR2 YFSETQ. The CDR3 spells CASSARDVDEKLFF. CDR3 in DNA: TGCGCCAGCAGCGCCCGGGATGTTGATGAAAAACTGTTTTTT. The whole variable domain, remainder taken from reference TRBV5-1 and TRBJ1-4, is KAGVTQTPRYLIKTRGQQVTLSCSPISGHRSVSWYQQTPGQGLQFLFEYFSETQRNKGNFPGRFSGRQFSNSRSEMNVSTLELGDSALYLCASSARDVDEKLFFGSGTQLSVL.

This rearrangement joins TRBV6-1 to TRBJ2-3; weak D call: TRBD1 (5 bases). This CDR3 has 14 residues. Germline V gene data show CDR1 as MNHNS and CDR2 as SASEGT. V was cut by 1 base and J by 0 bases, with 5 bases left in between. The CDR3 DNA sequence: TGTGCCAGCAGTGAAGAGGGGAGCACAGATACGCAGTATTTT. Translated, it gives CASSEEGSTDTQYF.

The sample holds many counts of this clonotype. CDR3 sequence reads: CATSRDQAGAYNEQFF. CDR3 DNA: TGTGCCACCAGCAGAGATCAAGCGGGAGCCTACAATGAGCAGTTCTTC. The chain joins TRBV15 to TRBJ2-1; 8 nucleotides match TRBD2. J gave up 2 bases and V 0 bases, and 3 bases lay outside the gene matches. The CDR3 consists of 16 residues. The germline V gene encodes CDR1 LNHNV and CDR2 YYDKDF (reference sequence).

This chain uses TRBV6-1 with TRBJ1-2; 8 nucleotides agree with TRBD1. The V gene's germline CDR1 is MNHNS and CDR2 SASEGT. V shed 3 bases, J shed 4 bases, and the junction held 4 bases outside the gene matches. The CDR3 consists of 14 residues. CDR3 amino acids: CASSEAGQVYGYTF. CDR3 DNA sequence: TGTGCCAGCAGTGAGGCGGGACAGGTCTATGGCTACACCTTC.

This clonotype came up many times. The V gene is TRBV6-2 or TRBV6-3, the J gene TRBJ2-7; D may match TRBD1 or TRBD2 (5 bases each). The V and J ends lost 6 bases and 0 bases respectively, with 15 bases between them. The germline V gene encodes CDR1 MNHEY and CDR2 SVGEGT. CDR3 length: 15 amino acids. This chain's CDR3 is CASSQEDTLSYEQYF. The CDR3 DNA is TGTGCCAGCAGCCAGGAGGACACCCTCTCCTACGAGCAGTACTTC.

This clonotype was seen ten or more times. The genes are TRBV24-1 and TRBJ2-2, with 7 bases matching TRBD1. The CDR3 has 15 residues. V dropped 4 bases and J dropped 2; count of bases not matched to a gene: 3. The germline V gene has CDR1 KGHDR and CDR2 SFDVKD. CDR3 in amino acids: CATSDGTVNTGELFF. The DNA of the CDR3 is TGTGCCACCAGTGACGGGACAGTTAACACCGGGGAGCTGTTTTTT.

This clonotype was counted at least ten times. The J gene is TRBJ1-1, the V gene TRBV28; tentative D call: TRBD1 (6 bases). Germline V CDR1 and CDR2: MDHEN, SYDVKM. V was trimmed by 6 bases and J by 5 bases, leaving 16 bases between them. The CDR3 has 14 residues. CDR3 loop: CASSSGQTGTEAFF. In DNA form, the CDR3 reads TGTGCCAGCAGCTCCGGACAGACGGGGACTGAAGCTTTCTTT. The full variable domain, its missing parts supplied by reference TRBV28 and TRBJ1-1, is DVKVTQSSRYLVKRTGEKVFLECVQDMDHENMFWYRQDPGLGLRLIYFSYDVKMKEKGDIPEGYSVSREKKERFSLILESASTNQTSMYLCASSSGQTGTEAFFGQGTRLTVV.

This clonotype was observed at least ten times. As DNA, the CDR3 is TGCAGTGCTTCCGTAGGACTAGCGGGGTACGAGCAGTACTTC. Translated, it gives CSASVGLAGYEQYF. V and J are TRBV20-1 and TRBJ2-7; 12 positions agree with TRBD2. The CDR3 runs to 14 residues. V was pared by 5 bases and J by 4 bases, with 6 bases of the junction left unmatched. Germline CDR1 DFQATT, CDR2 SNEGSKA (reference sequence).

Ten or more counts support this clonotype. The chain has TRBV29-1 and TRBJ2-5; possibly TRBD1 or TRBD2 for D (5 bases each). Germline assignment: CDR1 SQVTM and CDR2 ANQGSEA. V was pared by 6 bases and J by 5 bases, with 13 bases between. CDR3 length: 12 residues. The CDR3 bases are TGCAGCGTCCCATGGGGGTTGGAGACCCAGTACTTC. Translation gives CSVPWGLETQYF.

This clonotype was found many times. The rearrangement joins TRBV28 to TRBJ2-7, with TRBD2 as a possible D gene (6 bases). This CDR3 has 15 amino acids. Germline CDR1 MDHEN, CDR2 SYDVKM. Trimming stripped 2 bases from V and 1 base from J, with 12 bases between. The CDR3, as DNA: TGTGCCAGCAGTTTAAAGGGAGGAAGGTCCTACGAGCAGTACTTC. Its protein product is CASSLKGGRSYEQYF.

In this sample, this clonotype turned up a few times. The rearrangement links TRBV10-3 to TRBJ1-1, with TRBD1 as a possible D gene (5 bases). Germline V gene lookup returns CDR1 ENHRY and CDR2 SYGVKD. This CDR3 contains 14 residues. The V gene lost 7 bases and the J gene lost 2 bases, with 14 bases spanning the gap. The CDR3 sequence is CAITPRDGNTEAFF. The CDR3 coding sequence is TGTGCCATCACCCCCCGGGACGGTAACACTGAAGCTTTCTTT.